This T cell receptor beta chain was captured by sequencing in a study of tumor and adjacent non-tumor tissue in lung cancer. About the research overall: Aged roughly 30 to 76 years, patients included 10 men and 4 to 6 women with stage I to III disease. Around 4.4 million productive TCRbeta reads were obtained per sample on average.

Details on this clonotype: Antigen unknown. This could be a read error, since a much larger clone is one nucleotide away.

TCRbeta libraries were built with three rounds of nested PCR, modified from ARM-PCR. TCRdb reprocessed the multiplex PCR reads via MiXCR and lists one record per CDR3 protein. Among more than 60,000 distinct CDR3 sequences, over 75% were seen once, and the ten largest hold about 12%. Between the trimmed V and J ends, which lost 7 bases and 9 bases, there was a span of 19 bases. Per germline, CDR1 SGHTA and CDR2 FQGNSA. CDR3 length: 15 amino acids. General study points: Compared with tumor, normal lung showed significantly lower TCR diversity.

RNA was extracted from bulk tissue without any cell sorting. Between August and November 2014, newly diagnosed, chemotherapy-naive lung cancer patients underwent thoracic surgery in China. This chain joins TRBV7-2 and TRBJ1-6; possible D gene TRBD1, 6 bases. The sequence was obtained from a woman between 50 and 59 years old with non-small cell lung cancer. Sequenced sample: lung tumor tissue. The CDR3 loop is CASTSQGAEISPLHF. CDR3 coding DNA: TGTGCCAGCACCTCACAGGGAGCAGAGATTTCACCCCTCCACTTT.